This TCR beta chain was profiled in a study of regulatory T cells in long-lasting Graves disease. In its sample, this clonotype was seen a few times. Mismatch with germline at one junction end may stem from a read error. The TCR beta library used iRepertoire HTBI primers with Arm-PCR amplification of CDR3. MiXCR, run by TCRdb on the multiplex PCR reads, gives a single entry per CDR3 protein. The sample shows 450,000 or so distinct CDR3 sequences, roughly 23% of them seen only once. Germline V gives CDR1 SGHTA, CDR2 FQGNSA. CDR3 size: 16 residues. Regarding time point: persistent/refractory GD, antithyroid drugs over 5 years with positive TRAb. Preparation of the TCR library used RNA extracted from PBMCs.

The V call is TRBV7-2, the J call TRBJ2-7, with D possibly being TRBD2 (6 bases). This specimen consisted of peripheral blood mononuclear cells (PBMCs), obtained when the disease was refractory, from a patient treated with antithyroid drugs. The sequence was obtained from a female donor with Graves disease. The CDR3 protein is CASSRSVSPGSYEHYF. The CDR3, as DNA: TGTGCCAGCAGCCGGTCGGTCTCGCCCGGGAGCTACGAGCATTACTTC.